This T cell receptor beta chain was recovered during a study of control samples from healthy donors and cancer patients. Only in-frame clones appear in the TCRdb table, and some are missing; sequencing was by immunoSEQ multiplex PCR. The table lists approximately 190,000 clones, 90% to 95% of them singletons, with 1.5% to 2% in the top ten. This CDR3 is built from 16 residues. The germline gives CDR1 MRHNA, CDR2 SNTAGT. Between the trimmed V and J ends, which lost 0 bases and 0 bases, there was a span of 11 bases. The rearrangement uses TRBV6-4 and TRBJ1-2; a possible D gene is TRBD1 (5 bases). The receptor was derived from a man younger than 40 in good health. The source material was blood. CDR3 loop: CASSDSHGGANYGYTF. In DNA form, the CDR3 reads TGTGCCAGCAGTGACTCGCACGGGGGGGCTAACTATGGCTACACCTTC.